This entry features one T cell receptor beta chain sequence. This clonotype has ten or more counts. No cognate antigen has been identified for it. No base quality information exists; no much larger clone differs at one position. cDNA was synthesized by template-switch 5'RACE using a primer with a 10-nucleotide random unique molecular identifier that tagged each TCR transcript. Every sequencing run yielded over 190 million TCR-beta sequences covering 15-18 subjects. Total RNA was extracted with the RNeasy kit. Using the KAPA Real-time Library Amplification kit, TCR-beta VDJ regions were amplified with primers for the TCR constant region and the 5'RACE anchor. Sample indexes and Illumina adaptors were added in a first PCR, after which library yield was increased in a second PCR. After Ampure bead purification, the roughly 650 bp TCR product was size-selected on a 2% E-gel SizeSelection system. Before pooling, library quality was checked on a Bioanalyzer, concentration was measured with Qubit, and libraries were quantified with the Kapa Library Quantification kit. An Illumina HiSeq 2500 was used to sequence the libraries paired-end at 2 x 150 bp. To increase sequence diversity, roughly 24-32% phiX was spiked into each library pool. For the original study's pipeline: Quality-filtered reads were processed with the UMI-based MiGEC pipeline, which removed over 80% of raw TCR sequences during error correction. VDJ genes were aligned to IMGT germline references, and clonotypes were defined by unique CDR3 amino acid sequence plus V-J genes. Clonal expansion, Shannon diversity, and CDR3 relatedness (CalcPairwiseDistances, ClusterSamples) were evaluated with VDJtools, and phylogenetic trees were built with CLCbio workbench. Expanded clones were defined as having at least 8 unique UMIs, based on coefficient-of-variation modelling across technical triplicates. TCRdb reprocessing: public reads trimmed at Q25 with fastp, clones called with MiXCR, in-frame beta chains kept. Duplicate CDR3 protein sequences are folded into a single record with the most common DNA and genes. The V and J calls come from TCRdb's annotation, not from the publication. This sample lists tens of thousands of distinct CDR3 sequences; 17% were detected once. Clones ranked in the top ten supply just over 15% of the sample.

The healthy controls were volunteers from blood banks in Maryland, USA. Libraries from unsorted PBMCs were made from 2 million PBMCs kept in RNAlater at -80 degrees C until RNA extraction. PBMCs were separated from peripheral blood using Ficoll-Hypaque density gradient centrifugation and then cryopreserved in liquid nitrogen. This entry is derived from a study of neurological immune-mediated disorders (dated by TCRdb to the late 2010s). At the level of the whole study: Peripheral blood TCR-beta repertoires from HTLV-I-associated myelopathy (HAM/TSP) patients, multiple sclerosis patients and healthy controls were compared by UMI-based sequencing. The approximately 96 TCR-beta libraries covered PBMC samples along with longitudinal samples, technical triplicates, and paired sorted CD4+ and CD8+ T-cell subsets. The cohort was made up of some 70 subjects, consisting of some 14 HAM/TSP patients, about 34 multiple sclerosis patients and 20 healthy controls.

Results the study describes overall, beyond this receptor: The highest TCR clonal expansion was observed in HAM/TSP patients, whereas the lowest was observed in MS patients, even when compared with healthy controls. No identical CDR3 amino acid sequences were found to be shared among expanded clones across subjects, suggesting that TCR-beta repertoires were private in all groups.

Deletion took 1 base off V and 1 base off J, with a span of 8 bases between the germline ends. The CDR3 starts with the cysteine, ends with the phenylalanine, and has 14 residues. Only CDR3 DNA is held: 42 bases, read in frame from base 1. CDR1 and CDR2 are drawn from the germline V gene: SGHRS, YFSETQ. The specimen sequenced was PBMCs. This TCR derives from a woman between 40 and 55 years old in good health. The chain employs TRBV5-1 and TRBJ2-5; the D gene cannot be resolved reliably. Here is the DNA: TGCGCCAGCAGCTTGCTAGGGCTCCAAGAGACCCAGTACTTC. The translation is CASSLLGLQETQYF.